The subject of this entry is one T cell receptor beta chain. The antigen is undetermined. The sample is drawn from a study of cytomegalovirus exposure and HLA in healthy donors. Notes on the study in general: A few chains linked to CMV were shown in vitro to be specific for CMV antigens.

V lost 6 bases, J lost 4 bases, and 17 bases stayed unmatched. Per the germline V gene, CDR1 is ENHRY and CDR2 is SYGVKD. The length of the CDR3 is 17 residues. Assay: immunoSEQ multiplex PCR; the TCRdb copy retains only in-frame clones and omits some. This table holds 100,000 to 150,000 clones, over 90% found once. The rearrangement uses TRBV10-3 and TRBJ1-1; 7 bases agree with TRBD1. Input material: PBMCs. The origin of this receptor is a woman aged 18-29 years in good health and CMV-seronegative. CDR3 DNA: TGTGCCATCAGCAAGCAAACCCGACAGGGTGGGTCCACTGAAGCTTTCTTT. Protein sequence: CAISKQTRQGGSTEAFF.